This is a list of T cell receptor beta chains from one sample in a study of shared clonotypes between healthy human individuals. Data came from immunoSEQ multiplex PCR; TCRdb stores just in-frame clones and leaves some out. This table holds 530,000 or so clones, 75% to 80% found once. The sample consisted of PBMCs. Every receptor here comes from a woman aged 40 to 50 in good health. Some clones in this sample may be carry-over from other donors' samples. Each CDR3 is given with its conserved first and last residue. The order of the fields is clone size, V gene, D gene, J gene, CDR3 protein, CDR3 DNA. D genes are given only for firm matches. Expanded clones get a size class; other rows say once, few or many, or leave the size out.

.	TRBV27	.	TRBJ1-1	CASSFGTQGNTEAFF	TGTGCCAGCAGTTTCGGGACTCAGGGGAACACTGAAGCTTTCTTT
.	TRBV27	.	TRBJ1-5	CASSLSVGGRQPQHF	TGTGCCAGCAGTTTATCCGTTGGGGGCCGGCAGCCCCAGCATTTT
few	TRBV25-1	TRBD2	TRBJ2-7	CASSESTSGDPYEQYF	TGTGCCAGCAGTGAATCGACTAGCGGAGACCCCTACGAGCAGTACTTC
.	TRBV7-6	.	TRBJ1-4	CASSPAGRGGATNEKLFF	TGTGCCAGCAGCCCGGCCGGTCGGGGTGGGGCAACTAATGAAAAACTGTTTTTT
.	TRBV11-3	.	TRBJ2-1	CASSSGLHNEQFF	TGTGCCAGCAGCTCCGGACTACACAATGAGCAGTTCTTC
.	TRBV4-2	TRBD2	TRBJ2-3	CASSQNGLATSTDTQYF	TGTGCCAGCAGCCAAAACGGACTAGCCACTAGCACAGATACGCAGTATTTT
.	TRBV29-1	.	TRBJ2-1	CSVGRGADSSYNEQFF	TGCAGCGTTGGCCGGGGGGCAGACAGCTCCTACAATGAGCAGTTCTTC
few	TRBV7-3	TRBD2	TRBJ2-1	CASSPYSGVSYNEQFF	TGTGCCAGCAGCCCATATAGCGGGGTCTCCTACAATGAGCAGTTCTTC
.	TRBV6-1	TRBD2	TRBJ2-7	CASSEGLAREQYF	TGTGCCAGCAGTGAAGGACTAGCTCGCGAGCAGTACTTC
.	TRBV5-1	TRBD1	TRBJ2-7	CASSWRDRGSYEQYF	TGCGCCAGCAGCTGGCGGGACAGGGGCTCCTACGAGCAGTACTTC
.	TRBV5-1	.	TRBJ1-2	CASSSGQLPGYTF	TGCGCCAGCAGTTCCGGACAGCTCCCTGGCTACACCTTC
many	TRBV20-1	.	TRBJ2-1	CSAPTHNEQFF	TGCAGTGCCCCGACCCACAATGAGCAGTTCTTC
.	TRBV7-9	.	TRBJ2-4	CATQGRKNIQYF	TGTGCCACTCAGGGTAGGAAAAACATTCAGTACTTC
few	TRBV7-7	TRBD1	TRBJ2-5	CASSPTGLRETQYF	TGTGCCAGCAGCCCGACAGGGCTGCGGGAGACCCAGTACTTC
few	TRBV27	.	TRBJ2-3	CASSPRTDASNTQYF	TGTGCCAGCAGTCCACGGACAGACGCTTCAAATACGCAGTATTTT
.	TRBV5-6	TRBD1	TRBJ1-2	CASSQTGGDGYTF	TGTGCCAGCAGCCAGACAGGGGGTGATGGCTACACCTTC
.	TRBV29-1	TRBD1	TRBJ2-1	CSASGTGVYNEQFF	TGCAGCGCCTCCGGGACAGGGGTTTACAATGAGCAGTTCTTC
.	TRBV10-3	TRBD1	TRBJ1-5	CAIGRDRGGNQPQHF	TGTGCCATCGGCCGGGACAGGGGGGGAAATCAGCCCCAGCATTTT
.	TRBV2	.	TRBJ2-7	CAGRQASSYEQYF	TGTGCCGGCCGACAGGCGAGCTCCTACGAGCAGTACTTC
.	TRBV2	TRBD2	TRBJ2-1	CASSYKREFEQFF	TGTGCCAGCAGTTACAAGCGGGAGTTTGAGCAGTTCTTC
once	TRBV5-1	TRBD2	TRBJ2-3	CASSLAGRLAGVTDTQYF	TGCGCCAGCAGCTTGGCCGGGCGTCTAGCGGGAGTCACAGATACGCAGTATTTT